This T cell receptor beta chain comes out of a study of cytomegalovirus exposure and HLA in healthy donors. CDR3 length: 16 amino acids. V lost 0 bases to trimming and J lost 3 bases; unmatched junction nucleotides: 6. Germline assignment: CDR1 GTSNPN and CDR2 SVGIG (reference sequence). Use of 60 Vbeta and 13 Jbeta primers characterized the PCR. Profiling relied on immunoSEQ multiplex PCR, and the TCRdb table lists in-frame clones only, not all of them. Among 110,000 or so clones listed, approximately 80% were seen once. Sequencing input: PBMCs. The receptor comes from a man aged 35 to 55 in good health and CMV-seropositive. The chain uses TRBV30 and TRBJ2-1; 9 bases map to TRBD2. CDR3: CAWSVLAGLYYNEQFF. The CDR3, as DNA: TGTGCCTGGAGTGTACTAGCGGGTCTATACTACAATGAGCAGTTCTTC.